One sample yielded the 22 T cell receptor beta chains listed below, sequenced in a study of blood T cell repertoires in COVID-19. Repertoires were generated with immunoSEQ multiplex PCR, while TCRdb's copy carries only in-frame clones and drops some. Of approximately 70,000 clones listed, 70% to 75% are singletons. The sequenced material came from peripheral blood. The receptor source for this set is a woman in her 70s with acute or convalescent COVID-19.

This chain joins TRBV5-1 and TRBJ2-1, with 7 bases lining up with TRBD2. CDR3 length equals 14 residues. V dropped 4 bases and J dropped 7; count of bases not matched to a gene: 8. CDR1 and CDR2 from the germline V gene are SGHRS and YFSETQ. For the CDR3, the DNA is TGCGCCAGCAGCACACGACTAGCCCAGAATGAGCAGTTCTTC. It codes for CASSTRLAQNEQFF.

The CDR3 reads CASSQVEAKEAFF. CDR3 coding DNA: TGTGCCAGCAGCCAAGTTGAGGCAAAAGAAGCTTTCTTT. V usage is TRBV3-1 (or the pseudogene TRBV3-2) and J usage is TRBJ1-1, with D unclear. Per the germline V gene, CDR1 is LGHDT and CDR2 is YNNKEL (reference sequence). The CDR3 is 13 residues long. Trimming left V 1 base short and J 8 bases short, with 11 bases between.

J is TRBJ1-1 and V is TRBV2; D not resolved. This CDR3 has 14 residues. V dropped 4 bases and J dropped 1 base, with 10 bases sitting between them. Germline CDR1 is SNHLY and CDR2 is FYNNEI. The CDR3 spells CASSGRAGNTEAFF. DNA for the CDR3: TGTGCCAGCAGTGGTCGAGCGGGGAACACTGAAGCTTTCTTT.

This chain links TRBV7-2 with TRBJ1-1, with 8 bases that match TRBD1. The germline gives CDR1 SGHTA, CDR2 FQGNSA. The V and J ends lost 4 bases and 6 bases, in that order; junction bases with no gene match: 19. The CDR3 runs to 18 residues. The CDR3 is CASSSYRGSNYWAAEAFF. CDR3 bases: TGTGCCAGCAGCTCCTACAGGGGGAGTAACTATTGGGCTGCTGAAGCTTTCTTT. The whole variable domain, filled in from reference TRBV7-2 and TRBJ1-1, reads GAGVSQSPSNKVTEKGKDVELRCDPISGHTALYWYRQSLGQGLEFLIYFQGNSAPDKSGLPSDRFSAERTGGSVSTLTIQRTQQEDSAVYLCASSSYRGSNYWAAEAFFGQGTRLTVV.

The chain couples TRBV3-1 (or the pseudogene TRBV3-2) to TRBJ2-1; 9 bases map to TRBD2. This CDR3 region has 16 residues. The germline V gene encodes CDR1 LGHDT and CDR2 YNNKEL (reference sequence). V dropped 7 bases and J dropped 7; count of bases not matched to a gene: 14. CDR3 amino acids: CASTSGTSRGVNEQFF. In DNA form, the CDR3 reads TGTGCCAGCACCTCCGGGACTAGCAGAGGGGTGAATGAGCAGTTCTTC.

The chain uses TRBV6-2 or TRBV6-3 and TRBJ2-1, with 13 positions matching TRBD2. V shed 6 bases and J 10 bases; nucleotides not matched to a gene: 3. The CDR3 is 13 amino acids. Germline V gene sequence: CDR1 MNHEY, CDR2 SVGEGT. The CDR3 reads CASSPTSGREQFF. Here the CDR3 DNA reads TGTGCCAGCAGCCCGACTAGCGGGAGGGAGCAGTTCTTC.

This chain connects TRBV6-5 to TRBJ1-6; tentatively, D is TRBD1 (6 bases). In germline, CDR1 is MNHEY, CDR2 SVGAGI. The CDR3 has 14 amino acids. V was trimmed by 5 bases and J by 5 bases, leaving 10 bases between them. Here the CDR3 reads CASSLNRDNSPLHF. In DNA, the CDR3 is TGTGCCAGCAGTCTAAACAGGGATAATTCACCCCTCCACTTT.

The rearrangement links TRBV10-3 to TRBJ2-1; 8 bases fit TRBD1. The CDR3 runs to 13 residues. J lost 6 bases, V lost 9 bases, and 7 bases had no gene match. Germline-derived CDR1 and CDR2 are ENHRY and SYGVKD. The CDR3 region has the DNA TGTGCCATTGGAGGAACAGGGGGCAATGAGCAGTTCTTC. Translating gives CAIGGTGGNEQFF.

This clone was detected only a few times. V gene TRBV3-1 (or the pseudogene TRBV3-2) combines with J gene TRBJ2-1; the D gene is possibly TRBD1 (6 bases). Trimming shortened V by 1 base and J by 7 bases, and 14 bases separated the two germline ends. This CDR3 has 15 residues. Germline lookup yields CDR1 LGHDT and CDR2 YNNKEL (reference sequence). The CDR3 loop reads CASSQGRGSWNEQFF. The CDR3 bases are TGTGCCAGCAGCCAAGGCAGGGGATCGTGGAATGAGCAGTTCTTC.

This sequence joins TRBV9 and TRBJ2-1, with D uncertain. From germline, CDR1 is SGDLS and CDR2 YYNGEE. The CDR3 runs to 12 residues. V lost 3 bases and J 5 bases, leaving 6 bases between the germline ends. The CDR3 DNA reads as TGTGCCAGCAGCGCCAGAAACAATGAGCAGTTCTTC. This encodes CASSARNNEQFF.

The rearrangement joins TRBV5-1 to TRBJ2-7, with D possibly being TRBD1 (5 bases). CDR1 is SGHRS, CDR2 YFSETQ, per germline. V dropped 0 bases and J dropped 1 base, with 8 bases sitting between them. The CDR3 consists of 14 residues. The CDR3 DNA reads TGCGCCAGCAGCTTGGAACAGGCATCCTACGAGCAGTACTTC. Protein product: CASSLEQASYEQYF.

This clone has ten or more counts. The chain couples TRBV19 to TRBJ2-7, with D unresolved. The CDR3 is 14 amino acids. Germline V lookup: CDR1 LNHDA, CDR2 SQIVND (reference sequence). Trimming stripped 1 base from V and 3 bases from J, with 10 bases between. DNA for the CDR3: TGTGCCAGTAGTATAGTTGCAGGAAACTACGAGCAGTACTTC. This sequence encodes CASSIVAGNYEQYF.

The rearrangement joins TRBV23-1 to TRBJ1-1; D call uncertain. TRBV23-1 is an open reading frame, and its role is uncertain. Trimming shortened V by 4 bases and J by 4 bases, and 10 bases separated the two germline ends. This CDR3 has 13 residues. The CDR3 region has the DNA TGCGCCAGCAGTCGCCCCCCGGGCACTGAAGCTTTCTTT. Its protein product is CASSRPPGTEAFF.

CDR3 loop: CAWTQRGLIAKNIQYF. Written as DNA, the CDR3 is TGTGCCTGGACCCAACGGGGACTAATAGCCAAAAACATTCAGTACTTC. The chain combines TRBV30 with TRBJ2-4; 7 positions match TRBD2. The CDR3 contains 16 residues. Unmatched junction bases numbered 9, after V lost 4 bases and J lost 0 bases. CDR1 and CDR2 from the germline V gene are GTSNPN and SVGIG (reference sequence).

CDR3 residues: CASSPGLAERNTGELFF. Written as DNA, the CDR3 is TGTGCCAGCAGCCCGGGACTAGCGGAGCGAAACACCGGGGAGCTGTTTTTT. J is TRBJ2-2 and V is TRBV5-4; 11 bases agree with TRBD2. CDR1 and CDR2 from the germline V gene are SGHNT and YYREEE (reference sequence). V was clipped by 4 bases and J by 2 bases; unmatched bases: 7. The CDR3 runs to 17 residues. The full variable domain, rest sourced from reference TRBV5-4 and TRBJ2-2, is ETGVTQSPTHLIKTRGQQVTLRCSSQSGHNTVSWYQQALGQGPQFIFQYYREEENGRGNFPPRFSGLQFPNYSSELNVNALELDDSALYLCASSPGLAERNTGELFFGEGSRLTVL.

The rearrangement uses TRBV19 and TRBJ1-1; possibly TRBD1 for D (5 bases). Per the germline V gene, CDR1 is LNHDA and CDR2 is SQIVND (reference sequence). The V gene lost 5 bases and the J gene lost 0 bases, with 13 bases spanning the gap. This CDR3 is 15 amino acids long. The CDR3 is CASSPQGVMNTEAFF. The CDR3 DNA follows: TGTGCCAGTAGTCCCCAAGGGGTAATGAACACTGAAGCTTTCTTT.

This clone was detected a few times. V is TRBV30 and J is TRBJ2-7; D is uncertain. This CDR3 comprises 15 residues. The V end lost 0 bases, the J end lost 6 bases, and 18 bases lay between the germline ends. From germline, CDR1 is GTSNPN and CDR2 SVGIG (reference sequence). The CDR3 is CAWSVWLRTSLEQYF. The CDR3 DNA reads TGTGCCTGGAGTGTATGGCTTCGCACATCCCTCGAGCAGTACTTC.

V usage is TRBV6-1 and J usage is TRBJ2-7, with a possible D match to TRBD1 (6 bases). Germline assignment: CDR1 MNHNS and CDR2 SASEGT. The CDR3 consists of 15 residues. Trimming stripped 2 bases from V and 0 bases from J, with 11 bases between. The CDR3 nucleotides are TGTGCCAGCAGTGAAAGCCCGGACAGCTCCTACGAGCAGTACTTC. Translation: CASSESPDSSYEQYF.

This clone appeared a few times. The V call is TRBV5-4, the J call TRBJ1-1; D may be TRBD1 (6 bases). This CDR3 has 16 residues. The V end was cut by 0 bases, the J end by 5 bases, with 17 bases between. The germline V gene has CDR1 SGHNT and CDR2 YYREEE (reference sequence). CDR3 sequence (DNA): TGTGCCAGCAGCTTGGTACCGGGGAAAAGGGGGACTGAAGCTTTCTTT. As protein: CASSLVPGKRGTEAFF.

This clone was observed a few times. The chain links TRBV18 to TRBJ1-6, with TRBD1 as a possible D gene (5 bases). Trimming pared 6 bases from V and 8 bases from J, leaving 11 bases between. Germline V gene lookup returns CDR1 KGHSH and CDR2 LQKENI. The CDR3 is 13 residues long. In nucleotides, the CDR3 is TGTGCCAGCTCTCCATCGACAGATTCACCCCTCCACTTT. Its protein is CASSPSTDSPLHF.

The chain uses TRBV29-1 and TRBJ2-1; 12 bases match TRBD1. The CDR3 sequence is 14 residues long. Germline V lookup: CDR1 SQVTM, CDR2 ANQGSEA. V was pared by 7 bases and J by 4 bases, with 5 bases of the junction left unmatched. The CDR3 DNA sequence: TGCAGCGCTCGGGACAGGGGGCTTTACAATGAGCAGTTCTTC. This gives the protein CSARDRGLYNEQFF.

V is TRBV9 and J is TRBJ2-1, with 10 nucleotides matching TRBD2. This CDR3 region has 15 residues. CDR1 and CDR2 from the germline V gene are SGDLS and YYNGEE. Germline trimming cut 3 bases from V and 5 bases from J; bases unmatched to any gene: 5. In nucleotides, the CDR3 is TGTGCCAGCAGCGCGGGACTAGCGTCCAACAATGAGCAGTTCTTC. Encoded protein: CASSAGLASNNEQFF.